A single sample is the source of the 20 T cell receptor beta chains below, sequenced in a study of OX40 agonist ivuxolimab in advanced cancers. TCRdb's table, derived via immunoSEQ multiplex PCR, lists solely in-frame clones and lacks some. The data contain under 75,000 clones, roughly nine tenths of them singletons. The material was CD4+ or CD8+ T cells sorted from blood, obtained in a trial of the OX40 agonist ivuxolimab. The source is an adult with an advanced solid tumor such as melanoma, head and neck, liver or kidney cancer.

J is TRBJ1-5 and V is TRBV6-5; no reliable D call. V was pared by 4 bases and J by 6 bases, with 7 bases between. The germline CDR1 and CDR2 sequences are MNHEY and SVGAGI. This CDR3 contains 12 residues. The CDR3 nucleotides are TGTGCCAGCAGTTTCGGGGTTCAGCCCCAGCATTTT. This sequence encodes CASSFGVQPQHF.

The genes are TRBV29-1 and TRBJ1-1; tentative D call: TRBD1 (6 bases). CDR1 and CDR2 (germline): SQVTM, ANQGSEA. Trimming shortened V by 3 bases and J by 1 base, and 12 bases separated the two germline ends. The length of the CDR3 is 14 residues. The DNA for the CDR3 is TGCAGCGTTGAGGAAGGGGGAGGGAACACTGAAGCTTTCTTT. Residues: CSVEEGGGNTEAFF.

The rearrangement links TRBV11-2 to TRBJ2-5, with 7 nucleotides matching TRBD1. In germline, CDR1 is SGHAT, CDR2 FQNNGV. This CDR3 spans 14 amino acids. After removal of 5 bases from V and 1 base from J, the junction contained 4 bases not matched to a gene. This CDR3 is CASSTWDSQETQYF. Written as DNA, the CDR3 is TGTGCCAGCAGCACATGGGACAGCCAAGAGACCCAGTACTTC.

The chain recombines TRBV10-3 with TRBJ1-3; no clear D gene. Germline assignment: CDR1 ENHRY and CDR2 SYGVKD. The CDR3 extends over 14 amino acids. V was clipped by 3 bases and J by 3 bases, with 9 bases between them. CDR3 residues: CAISDSGHGNTIYF. CDR3 nucleotides: TGTGCCATCAGTGATTCCGGGCATGGAAACACCATATATTTT.

This sequence joins TRBV13 and TRBJ2-2; D assignment may be TRBD1 or TRBD2 (6 bases each). Germline lookup yields CDR1 PRHDT and CDR2 FYEKMQ (reference sequence). The CDR3 is 17 amino acids. V was cut by 4 bases and J by 4 bases, with 19 bases left in between. CDR3 sequence reads: CASSSLEGGWGTGELFF. The CDR3, as DNA: TGTGCCAGCAGCTCCCTCGAGGGGGGTTGGGGCACCGGGGAGCTGTTTTTT.

The rearrangement uses TRBV7-2 and TRBJ2-2; TRBD1 agrees at 9 bases. Trimming at V came to 3 bases and at J to 3 bases, leaving 8 bases not matched to a gene. This CDR3 is built from 17 residues. In germline, CDR1 is SGHTA, CDR2 FQGNSA. CDR3: CASSFPLWDRDTGELFF. As DNA, the CDR3 is TGTGCCAGCAGCTTTCCCCTGTGGGACAGGGACACCGGGGAGCTGTTTTTT.

The gene calls are TRBV27 and TRBJ2-7; 8 nucleotides match TRBD2. The CDR3 has 15 residues. V was pared by 5 bases and J by 3 bases, with 9 bases of the junction left unmatched. Germline CDR1 reads MNHEY; CDR2 reads SMNVEV (reference sequence). The CDR3 coding sequence is TGTGCCAGCAGTACCGGGGGGGAGCTTTACTACGAGCAGTACTTC. This translates into CASSTGGELYYEQYF.

The chain's CDR3 is CAWSVGGGTQYF. DNA of the CDR3: TGTGCCTGGAGTGTCGGGGGAGGTACGCAGTATTTT. The genes are TRBV30 and TRBJ2-3; D possibly corresponds to TRBD2 (6 bases). CDR1 is GTSNPN and CDR2 is SVGIG in the germline V gene (reference sequence). The CDR3 spans 12 residues. Trimming took 0 bases from V and 8 from J, leaving 9 bases between them.

The gene calls are TRBV5-1 and TRBJ2-1; a possible D gene is TRBD2 (5 bases). Germline CDR1 reads SGHRS; CDR2 reads YFSETQ. The CDR3 loop spans 16 amino acids. Trimming left V 2 bases short and J 3 bases short, with 15 bases between. CDR3 sequence reads: CASSFGLGDLYNEQFF. DNA of the CDR3: TGCGCCAGCAGCTTCGGTCTCGGGGATCTCTACAATGAGCAGTTCTTC.

The genes are TRBV13 and TRBJ2-3, with D uncertain. Between the trimmed V and J ends, which lost 2 bases and 6 bases, there was a span of 6 bases. CDR1 is PRHDT, CDR2 FYEKMQ, per germline (reference sequence). This CDR3 spans 12 amino acids. CDR3 in amino acids: CASSLFRDTQYF. In DNA form, the CDR3 reads TGTGCCAGCAGCTTATTTCGCGATACGCAGTATTTT.

This clone appeared a single time. The rearrangement links TRBV4-1 to TRBJ2-5; D may be TRBD1 (7 bases). The DNA end favors TRBJ2-7, so the J call may be wrong. The CDR3 length is 17 residues. Germline lookup yields CDR1 MGHRA and CDR2 YSYEKL. Here the CDR3 reads CASSQEGPGQFFYEQYF. In DNA form, the CDR3 reads TGCGCCAGCAGCCAGGAGGGACCGGGACAGTTCTTCTACGAGCAGTACTTC.

The chain couples TRBV7-2 to TRBJ2-1; no clear D gene. This CDR3 has 13 amino acids. CDR1 SGHTA and CDR2 FQGNSA come from the germline V gene. V was cut by 4 bases and J by 7 bases, with 11 bases left in between. CDR3 nucleotides: TGTGCCAGCAGCTCCGGGTTGGGGAATGAGCAGTTCTTC. Protein product: CASSSGLGNEQFF.

The chain is built from TRBV4-2 and TRBJ1-1; a possible D gene is TRBD1 (6 bases). The CDR3 is made up of 15 amino acids. Germline-derived CDR1 and CDR2 are LGHNA and YNFKEQ. The ends were cut back, 1 base at V and 4 bases at J, with 13 bases in the middle. The DNA of the CDR3 is TGTGCCAGCAGCCAAGCCCCACAGGGTATCACTGAAGCTTTCTTT. Its translation is CASSQAPQGITEAFF.

This clone was counted once. The chain employs TRBV27 and TRBJ2-3; 11 nucleotides agree with TRBD2. Unmatched junction bases numbered 7, after V lost 1 base and J lost 1 base. The CDR3 runs 18 residues. Germline-derived CDR1 and CDR2 are MNHEY and SMNVEV (reference sequence). DNA for the CDR3: TGTGCCAGCAGTTTATGGCTAGCGGGGGGCGGGGGCACAGATACGCAGTATTTT. Its translation is CASSLWLAGGGGTDTQYF.

V is TRBV7-9 and J is TRBJ1-1, with D perhaps matching TRBD1 (5 bases). The CDR3 contains 15 residues. V shed 6 bases and J shed 1 base, with 15 bases lying between them. Germline V gene lookup returns CDR1 SEHNR and CDR2 FQNEAQ (reference sequence). In DNA, the CDR3 is TGTGCCAGCAGTCAAGTGGGGGACGGGAACACTGAAGCTTTCTTT. Encoded protein: CASSQVGDGNTEAFF.

The chain uses TRBV6-1 and TRBJ1-4; TRBD1 matches at 10 bases. This CDR3 contains 16 residues. Germline-derived CDR1 and CDR2 are MNHNS and SASEGT. V was clipped by 4 bases and J by 6 bases; unmatched bases: 8. The CDR3 sequence is CASSAPRDRGHEKLFF. The CDR3 nucleotides are TGTGCCAGCAGTGCCCCCCGGGACAGGGGCCATGAAAAACTGTTTTTT.

This chain connects TRBV10-3 to TRBJ1-6, with 9 positions matching TRBD1. Losses at the gene ends were 6 bases for V and 13 bases for J; bases not matched to a gene: 10. The CDR3 totals 14 residues. Germline V gene sequence: CDR1 ENHRY, CDR2 SYGVKD. DNA for the CDR3: TGTGCCATCAGCGAGGGACAGGGAGTAATTCCCCTCCACTTT. Translation: CAISEGQGVIPLHF.

The chain recombines TRBV7-9 with TRBJ1-1; perhaps TRBD1 as D (6 bases). Trimming stripped 5 bases from V and 0 bases from J, with 19 bases between. CDR1 is SEHNR, CDR2 FQNEAQ, per germline (reference sequence). CDR3 size: 17 residues. In nucleotides, the CDR3 is TGTGCCAGCAGCCTACCTTCCTTACAGGGCATGAACACTGAAGCTTTCTTT. Translating it yields CASSLPSLQGMNTEAFF.

The genes are TRBV6-1 and TRBJ1-1; tentative D call: TRBD1 (5 bases). V gave up 6 bases and J gave up 1 base, with 9 bases separating them. This CDR3 has 13 residues. Germline values: CDR1 MNHNS, CDR2 SASEGT. The CDR3 nucleotides are TGTGCCAGCAGCTGGGGCCAGAACACTGAAGCTTTCTTT. This translates into CASSWGQNTEAFF.

The chain combines TRBV10-1 with TRBJ1-2; weak D call: TRBD1 (5 bases). Trimming pared 1 base from V and 3 bases from J, leaving 15 bases between. The CDR3 consists of 16 residues. CDR1 WNHNN and CDR2 SYGVQD come from the germline V gene (reference sequence). CDR3 nucleotide sequence: TGCGCCAGCAGTGAGTGGGGGATTAGGGCGGACTATGGCTACACCTTC. As protein: CASSEWGIRADYGYTF.